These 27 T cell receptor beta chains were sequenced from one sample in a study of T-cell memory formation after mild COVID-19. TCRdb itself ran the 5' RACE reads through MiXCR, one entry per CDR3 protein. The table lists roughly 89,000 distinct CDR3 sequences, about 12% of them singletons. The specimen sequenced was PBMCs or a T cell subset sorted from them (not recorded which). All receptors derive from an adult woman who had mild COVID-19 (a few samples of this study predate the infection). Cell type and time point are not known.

CDR3 DNA: TGTGCCAGCAGCGGTTCGGGGGAAAAACTGTTTTTT. Amino acid sequence: CASSGSGEKLFF. V and J are TRBV27 and TRBJ1-4; D ambiguous. CDR1 and CDR2 (germline): MNHEY, SMNVEV (reference sequence). The germline V and J ends were trimmed by 6 bases and 8 bases, with 10 bases remaining between them. The CDR3 length is 12 residues.

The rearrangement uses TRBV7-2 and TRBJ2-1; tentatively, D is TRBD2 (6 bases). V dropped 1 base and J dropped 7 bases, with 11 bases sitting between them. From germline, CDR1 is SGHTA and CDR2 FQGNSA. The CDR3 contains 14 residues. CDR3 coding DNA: TGTGCCAGCAGCTTAGTAAGCGGGTCTAATGAGCAGTTCTTC. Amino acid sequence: CASSLVSGSNEQFF.

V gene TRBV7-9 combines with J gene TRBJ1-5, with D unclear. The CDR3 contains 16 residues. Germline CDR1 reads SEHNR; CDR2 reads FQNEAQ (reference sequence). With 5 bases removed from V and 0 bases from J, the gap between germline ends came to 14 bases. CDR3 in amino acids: CASSPGGIPSNQPQHF. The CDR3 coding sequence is TGTGCCAGCAGCCCCGGAGGGATCCCTAGCAATCAGCCCCAGCATTTT.

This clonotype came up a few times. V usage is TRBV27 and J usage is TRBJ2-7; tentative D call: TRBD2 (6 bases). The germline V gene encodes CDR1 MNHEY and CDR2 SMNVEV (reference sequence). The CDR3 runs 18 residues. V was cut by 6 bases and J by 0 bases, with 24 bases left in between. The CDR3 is CASRLLATGGISSYEQYF. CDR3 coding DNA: TGTGCCAGCAGACTACTCGCTACCGGCGGGATTAGCTCCTACGAGCAGTACTTC.

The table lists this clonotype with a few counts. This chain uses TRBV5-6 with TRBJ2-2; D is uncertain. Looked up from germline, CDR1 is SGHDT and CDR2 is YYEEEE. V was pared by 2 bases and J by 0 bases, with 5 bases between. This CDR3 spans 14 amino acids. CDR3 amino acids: CASSLGSNTGELFF. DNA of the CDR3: TGTGCCAGCAGCTTAGGGTCGAACACCGGGGAGCTGTTTTTT.

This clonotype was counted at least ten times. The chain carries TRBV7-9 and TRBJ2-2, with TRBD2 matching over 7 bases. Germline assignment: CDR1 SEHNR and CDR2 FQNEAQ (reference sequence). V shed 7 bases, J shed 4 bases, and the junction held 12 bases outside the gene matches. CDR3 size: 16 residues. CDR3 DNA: TGTGCCAGCATCTCCAGGGACTACTTTTTCACCGGGGAGCTGTTTTTT. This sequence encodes CASISRDYFFTGELFF.

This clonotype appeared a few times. The DNA for the CDR3 is TGCAGCGTGCGGGCCAACACCGGGGAGCTGTTTTTT. The encoded protein is CSVRANTGELFF. This rearrangement joins TRBV29-1 to TRBJ2-2; TRBD2 might be the D (5 bases). CDR3 size: 12 residues. Per the germline V gene, CDR1 is SQVTM and CDR2 is ANQGSEA. Trimming took off 6 bases at V and 2 bases at J, with 7 bases between the two ends.

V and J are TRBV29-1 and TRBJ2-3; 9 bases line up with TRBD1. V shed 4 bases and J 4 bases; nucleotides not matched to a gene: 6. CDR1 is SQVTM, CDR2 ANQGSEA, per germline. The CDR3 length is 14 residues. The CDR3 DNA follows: TGCAGCGTTGGGGACAGGGCCCCCGCAGATACGCAGTATTTT. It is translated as CSVGDRAPADTQYF.

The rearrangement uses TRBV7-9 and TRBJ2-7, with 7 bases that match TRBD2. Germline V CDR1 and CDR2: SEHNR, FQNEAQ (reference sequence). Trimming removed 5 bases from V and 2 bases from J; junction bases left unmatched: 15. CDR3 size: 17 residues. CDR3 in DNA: TGTGCCAGCAGCCCGCCAATCGGCGGGGGTTTGACCTACGAGCAGTACTTC. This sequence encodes CASSPPIGGGLTYEQYF.

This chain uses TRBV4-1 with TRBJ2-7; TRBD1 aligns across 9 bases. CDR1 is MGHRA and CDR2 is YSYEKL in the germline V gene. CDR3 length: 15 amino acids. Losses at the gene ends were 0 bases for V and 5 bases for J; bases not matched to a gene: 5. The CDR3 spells CASSQERTGVHEQYF. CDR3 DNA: TGCGCCAGCAGCCAAGAGAGGACAGGGGTCCACGAGCAGTACTTC.

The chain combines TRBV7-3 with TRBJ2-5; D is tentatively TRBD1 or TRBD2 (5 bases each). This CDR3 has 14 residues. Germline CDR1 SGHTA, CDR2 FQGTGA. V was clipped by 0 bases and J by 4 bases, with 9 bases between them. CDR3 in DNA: TGTGCCAGCAGCTTAACTGGGGGACGAGAGACCCAGTACTTC. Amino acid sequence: CASSLTGGRETQYF.

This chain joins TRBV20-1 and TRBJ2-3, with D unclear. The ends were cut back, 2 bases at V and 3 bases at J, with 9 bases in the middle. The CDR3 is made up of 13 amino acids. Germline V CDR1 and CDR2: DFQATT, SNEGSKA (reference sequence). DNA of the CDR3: TGCAGTGCTAGACGGTACGGGACAGATACGCAGTATTTT. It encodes CSARRYGTDTQYF.

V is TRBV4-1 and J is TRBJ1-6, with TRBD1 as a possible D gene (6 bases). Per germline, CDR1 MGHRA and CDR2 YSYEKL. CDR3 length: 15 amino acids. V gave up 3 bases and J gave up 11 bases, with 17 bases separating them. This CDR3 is CASSHRTVSSAPLHF. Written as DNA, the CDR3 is TGCGCCAGCAGCCACCGGACAGTATCCTCGGCACCCCTCCACTTT.

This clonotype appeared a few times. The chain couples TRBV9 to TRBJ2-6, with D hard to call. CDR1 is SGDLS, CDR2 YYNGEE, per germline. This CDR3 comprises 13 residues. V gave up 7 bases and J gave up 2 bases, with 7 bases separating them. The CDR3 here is CASGGTGANVLTF. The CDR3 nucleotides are TGTGCCAGCGGTGGGACTGGGGCCAACGTCCTGACTTTC.

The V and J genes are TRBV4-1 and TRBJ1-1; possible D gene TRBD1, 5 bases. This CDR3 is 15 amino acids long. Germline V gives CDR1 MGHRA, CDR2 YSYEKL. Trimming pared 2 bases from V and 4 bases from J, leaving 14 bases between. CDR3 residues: CASSQRSGTFTEAFF. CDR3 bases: TGCGCCAGCAGCCAAAGATCGGGGACTTTCACTGAAGCTTTCTTT.

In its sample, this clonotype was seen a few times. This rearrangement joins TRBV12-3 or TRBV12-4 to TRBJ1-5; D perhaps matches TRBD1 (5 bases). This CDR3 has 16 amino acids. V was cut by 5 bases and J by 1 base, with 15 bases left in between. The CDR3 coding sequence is TGTGCCAGCAGTGGCGGGACGTCCGACAGCAATCAGCCCCAGCATTTT. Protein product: CASSGGTSDSNQPQHF.

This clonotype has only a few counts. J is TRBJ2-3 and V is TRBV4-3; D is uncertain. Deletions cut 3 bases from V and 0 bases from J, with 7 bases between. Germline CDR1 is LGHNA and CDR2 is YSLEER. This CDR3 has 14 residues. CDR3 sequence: CASSQILSTDTQYF. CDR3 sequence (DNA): TGCGCCAGCAGCCAGATTTTAAGCACAGATACGCAGTATTTT.

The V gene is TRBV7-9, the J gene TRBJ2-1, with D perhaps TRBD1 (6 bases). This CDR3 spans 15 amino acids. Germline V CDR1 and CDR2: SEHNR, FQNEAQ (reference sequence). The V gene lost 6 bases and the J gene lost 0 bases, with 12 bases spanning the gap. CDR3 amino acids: CASRPGHRSYNEQFF. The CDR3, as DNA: TGTGCCAGCAGGCCGGGACATCGCTCCTACAATGAGCAGTTCTTC.

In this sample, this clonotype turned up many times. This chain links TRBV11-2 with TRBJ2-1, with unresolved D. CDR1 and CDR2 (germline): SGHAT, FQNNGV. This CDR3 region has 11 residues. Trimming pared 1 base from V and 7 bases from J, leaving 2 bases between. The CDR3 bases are TGTGCCAGCAGCTTAGTTAATGAGCAGTTCTTC. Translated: CASSLVNEQFF.

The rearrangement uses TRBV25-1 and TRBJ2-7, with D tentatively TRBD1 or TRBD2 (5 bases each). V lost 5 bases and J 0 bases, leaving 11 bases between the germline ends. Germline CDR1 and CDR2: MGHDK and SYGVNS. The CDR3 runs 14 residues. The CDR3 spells CASSTVRGSYEQYF. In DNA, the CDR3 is TGTGCCAGCAGTACAGTGAGGGGCTCCTACGAGCAGTACTTC.

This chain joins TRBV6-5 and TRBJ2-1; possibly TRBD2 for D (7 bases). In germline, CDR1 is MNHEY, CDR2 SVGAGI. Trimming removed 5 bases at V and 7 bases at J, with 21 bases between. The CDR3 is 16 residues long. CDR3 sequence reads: CASSGVGGAARNEQFF. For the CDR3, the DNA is TGTGCCAGCAGTGGTGTAGGGGGGGCAGCAAGAAATGAGCAGTTCTTC.

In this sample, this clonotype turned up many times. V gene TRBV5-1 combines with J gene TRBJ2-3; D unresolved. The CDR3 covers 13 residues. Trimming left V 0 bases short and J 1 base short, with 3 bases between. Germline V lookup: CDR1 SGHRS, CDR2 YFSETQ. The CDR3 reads CASSLGGTDTQYF. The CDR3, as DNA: TGCGCCAGCAGCTTGGGGGGCACAGATACGCAGTATTTT.

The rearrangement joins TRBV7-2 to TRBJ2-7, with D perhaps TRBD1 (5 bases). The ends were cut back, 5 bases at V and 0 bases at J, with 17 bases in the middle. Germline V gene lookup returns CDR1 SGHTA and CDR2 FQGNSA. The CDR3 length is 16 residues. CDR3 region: CASSQQGQGLSYEQYF. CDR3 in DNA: TGTGCCAGCAGCCAGCAGGGCCAGGGCCTCTCCTACGAGCAGTACTTC.

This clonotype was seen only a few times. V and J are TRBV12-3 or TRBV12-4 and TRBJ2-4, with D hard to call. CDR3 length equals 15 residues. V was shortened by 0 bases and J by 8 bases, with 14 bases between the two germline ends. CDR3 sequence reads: CASSLADGPHHIQYF. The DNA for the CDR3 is TGTGCCAGCAGTTTAGCGGACGGTCCCCATCACATTCAGTACTTC.

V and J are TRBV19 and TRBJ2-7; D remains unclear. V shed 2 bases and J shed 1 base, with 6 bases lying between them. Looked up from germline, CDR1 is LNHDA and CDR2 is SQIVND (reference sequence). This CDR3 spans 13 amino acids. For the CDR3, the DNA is TGTGCCAGTAGTATAACCGTTTCCTACGAGCAGTACTTC. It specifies CASSITVSYEQYF.

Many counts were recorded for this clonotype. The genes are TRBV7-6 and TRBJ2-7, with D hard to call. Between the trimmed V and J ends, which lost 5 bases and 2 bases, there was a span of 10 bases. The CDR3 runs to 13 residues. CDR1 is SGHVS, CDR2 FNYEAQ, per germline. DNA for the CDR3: TGTGCCAGCAGCGTGGACCCGGCCTACGAGCAGTACTTC. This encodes CASSVDPAYEQYF.

In nucleotides, the CDR3 is TGCGCCAGCAGCCAAGATCGAGGTAGCAATCAGCCCCAGCATTTT. It encodes CASSQDRGSNQPQHF. The V gene is TRBV4-1, the J gene TRBJ1-5, with no clear D. Between the trimmed V and J ends, which lost 0 bases and 0 bases, there was a span of 6 bases. The CDR3 is 15 residues long. CDR1 is MGHRA and CDR2 is YSYEKL in the germline V gene.